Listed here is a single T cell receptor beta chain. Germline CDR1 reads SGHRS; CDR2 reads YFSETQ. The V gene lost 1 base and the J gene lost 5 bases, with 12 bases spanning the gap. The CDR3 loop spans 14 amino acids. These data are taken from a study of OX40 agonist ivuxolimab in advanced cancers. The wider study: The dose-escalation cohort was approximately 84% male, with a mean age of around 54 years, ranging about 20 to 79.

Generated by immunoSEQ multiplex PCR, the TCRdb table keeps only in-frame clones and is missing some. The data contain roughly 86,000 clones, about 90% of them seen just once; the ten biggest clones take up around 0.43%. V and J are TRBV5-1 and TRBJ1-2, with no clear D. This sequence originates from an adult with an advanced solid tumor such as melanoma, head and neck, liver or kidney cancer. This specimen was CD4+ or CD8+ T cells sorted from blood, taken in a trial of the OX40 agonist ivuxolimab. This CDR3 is CASSLSVDGYGYTF. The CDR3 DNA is TGCGCCAGCAGCTTGTCGGTCGACGGTTATGGCTACACCTTC.